This paragraph covers one TCR beta chain sequence. Its antigen is unknown. No quality values exist for individual bases; no much larger clone is one base distant. Genomic DNA was extracted from sorted cells for sequencing of the TCRbeta CDR3 region. TCRbeta CDR3 regions were sequenced using the immunoSEQ Assay. The clones in this table, taken by TCRdb from immuneACCESS, are in-frame only. Not every clone is retained; where verified, under half of the shortfall comes from an unresolved V gene, and the cause of the rest is unknown. This sample holds about 25,000 clones; 65% to 90% were observed only once. 42% of the sample is taken by the ten largest. This record comes from a study of OX40 agonist ivuxolimab in advanced cancers. Some background on the complete study: Ivuxolimab, which targeted the costimulatory receptor OX40 (CD134), was an agonistic, fully human IgG2 monoclonal antibody. Intravenous ivuxolimab was administered to patients every 2 weeks at six dose levels: 0.01, 0.1, 0.3, 1.5, 3 and 10 mg/kg. Of the roughly 53 patients in dose escalation, 19 had hepatocellular carcinoma, about 15 had melanoma, 9 had renal cell carcinoma and 9 had head and neck cancer. A male proportion of roughly 80% and a mean age of 60 years, ranging from about 23 to 90, were recorded for the dose-escalation cohort. Prior anti-PD-1, anti-PD-L1 or anti-CTLA-4 therapy was permitted, and approximately 41% of dose-escalation patients had received checkpoint inhibitors. Partial responses occurred in three dose-escalation patients: two with cutaneous melanoma and one with hepatocellular carcinoma. Peripheral TCRbeta sequencing aimed to test whether ivuxolimab altered TCR sequence diversity and caused clonal T-cell expansion. The paper describes the monotherapy dose-escalation part (N of about 47 patients) of the phase I trial of ivuxolimab.

Patients with a history of autoimmune disease or receiving systemic immunosuppression were excluded from the trial. Peripheral blood for TCR sequencing was collected from all dose cohorts at baseline, on cycle 4 day 1, and on cycle 7 day 1. The samples were taken from a phase I, first-in-human, multicenter, open-label dose-escalation trial of ivuxolimab. Adults with locally advanced or metastatic head and neck squamous cell, hepatocellular, melanoma or renal cell carcinoma were enrolled in the trial. CD4+ and CD8+ T cells were sorted separately from peripheral blood before TCR sequencing. Overall results and qualifications from the work: The antigen specificity of the peripheral T cells that underwent clonal expansion was not determined. In the 0.1-3.0 mg/kg groups, partial responders were among the patients with the lowest normalized peripheral clonal expansion, particularly in CD8+ T cells. Low levels of normalized T-cell clonal expansion were also seen in some patients who did not respond. After ivuxolimab, CD8+ T cells had more expanded clones than CD4+ T cells on average. Clonal expansion of both CD4+ and CD8+ blood T cells was observed from baseline to week 6 at doses 0.1 to 3.0 mg/kg.

CDR1 and CDR2 (SNHLY, FYNNEI) derive from the germline V gene. The junction carries 17 bases between V and J, which are trimmed by 2 bases and 4 bases respectively. The cysteine opens and the phenylalanine closes a CDR3 of 16 amino acids. The read is trimmed to its CDR3 DNA, 48 bases read in frame from base 1. The sequencing here drew on CD4+ or CD8+ T cells sorted from blood, taken in a trial of the OX40 agonist ivuxolimab. This TCR came from an adult with an advanced solid tumor such as melanoma, head and neck, liver or kidney cancer. The V gene is TRBV2 and the J gene is TRBJ1-2, with TRBD1 as a weak D call on 6 bases. The DNA sequence reads TGTGCCAGCAGTGAATGGGGGCAGGGGTTGGCCTATGGCTACACCTTC. This yields the protein CASSEWGQGLAYGYTF. Beyond the CDR3, the reference TRBV2 and TRBJ1-2 genes provide the residues; the full variable domain reads: EPEVTQTPSHQVTQMGQEVILRCVPISNHLYFYWYRQILGQKVEFLVSFYNNEISEKSEIFDDQFSVERPDGSNFTLKIRSTKLEDSAMYFCASSEWGQGLAYGYTFGSGTRLTVV.